The 29 T cell receptor beta chains in this list originate from one sample, sequenced in a study of blood T cell repertoires in COVID-19. The protocol was immunoSEQ multiplex PCR, while the TCRdb copy is restricted to in-frame clones and leaves out a portion. The data show some 170,000 clones, 81% seen once. The sequenced material came from peripheral blood. These receptors all stem from a man between 60 and 70 years old with active or convalescent COVID-19.

CDR3 loop: CASSYVPFPSSGRGKYEQYF. For the CDR3, the DNA is TGTGCCAGCAGTTACGTCCCTTTCCCATCTAGCGGGAGGGGTAAGTACGAGCAGTACTTC. This rearrangement joins TRBV6-2 or TRBV6-3 to TRBJ2-7, with 12 positions matching TRBD2. V dropped 2 bases and J dropped 4; count of bases not matched to a gene: 18. Germline CDR1 reads MNHEY; CDR2 reads SVGEGT. This CDR3 is 20 amino acids long.

The CDR3 protein is CASSMVDRGLQPQHF. The CDR3 DNA reads TGTGCCAGTAGTATGGTGGACAGGGGGCTTCAGCCCCAGCATTTT. V is TRBV19 and J is TRBJ1-5; 11 nucleotides agree with TRBD1. The junction had 4 bases not matched to a gene; V was cut back by 3 bases and J by 6 bases. The germline gives CDR1 LNHDA, CDR2 SQIVND (reference sequence). This CDR3 is built from 15 residues.

CDR3 bases: TGTGCCAGTAGATCGCCAGGGGGCGCTTGGGAAGCTTTCTTT. Translation gives CASRSPGGAWEAFF. The rearrangement links TRBV19 to TRBJ1-1, with 8 bases aligning to TRBD1. Germline V lookup: CDR1 LNHDA, CDR2 SQIVND (reference sequence). Trimming took 6 bases from V and 8 from J; bases not matched to a gene: 11. CDR3 length equals 14 residues.

This chain connects TRBV6-1 to TRBJ1-5, with D unclear. Between the trimmed V and J ends, which lost 0 bases and 3 bases, there was a span of 9 bases. Germline V CDR1 and CDR2: MNHNS, SASEGT. This CDR3 comprises 15 residues. The CDR3 protein is CASSEAPGFNQPQHF. The DNA of the CDR3 is TGTGCCAGCAGTGAAGCTCCAGGATTCAATCAGCCCCAGCATTTT.

The sample holds many counts of this clone. The chain links TRBV7-2 to TRBJ2-2, with D perhaps matching TRBD2 (6 bases). This CDR3 has 15 residues. Germline values: CDR1 SGHTA, CDR2 FQGNSA. The V end was cut by 5 bases, the J end by 1 base, with 11 bases between. For the CDR3, the DNA is TGTGCCAGCAGCCCCCGGGGGATGAACACCGGGGAGCTGTTTTTT. This translates into CASSPRGMNTGELFF. The entire variable domain, with the rest obtained from reference TRBV7-2 and TRBJ2-2, is as follows: GAGVSQSPSNKVTEKGKDVELRCDPISGHTALYWYRQSLGQGLEFLIYFQGNSAPDKSGLPSDRFSAERTGGSVSTLTIQRTQQEDSAVYLCASSPRGMNTGELFFGEGSRLTVL.

V is TRBV27 and J is TRBJ1-2; D gene uncertain. The CDR3 runs to 13 residues. V lost 0 bases and J lost 8, with 10 bases in between. Looked up from germline, CDR1 is MNHEY and CDR2 is SMNVEV (reference sequence). The CDR3 sequence is CASSLSEGWGYTF. DNA for the CDR3: TGTGCCAGCAGTTTATCGGAGGGTTGGGGCTACACCTTC.

The chain recombines TRBV3-1 (or the pseudogene TRBV3-2) with TRBJ1-2; possible D gene TRBD1, 5 bases. Germline V gene lookup returns CDR1 LGHDT and CDR2 YNNKEL (reference sequence). The CDR3 runs 14 residues. V was cut by 1 base and J by 2 bases, with 8 bases left in between. The CDR3 nucleotides are TGTGCCAGCAGCCAAGGGGAGGGGAACTATGGCTACACCTTC. Translated, it gives CASSQGEGNYGYTF.

This clone was observed once. This chain links TRBV6-5 with TRBJ1-2; D possibly corresponds to TRBD1 (6 bases). Trimming stripped 7 bases from V and 2 bases from J, with 14 bases between. This CDR3 has 14 residues. Germline CDR1 reads MNHEY; CDR2 reads SVGAGI. The CDR3 spells CASKLDSVNYGYTF. DNA for the CDR3: TGTGCCAGCAAATTGGACAGCGTCAACTATGGCTACACCTTC.

Here the CDR3 DNA reads TGTGCCAGTAGCATTAGCCCGGGGGGGGTGGACTACAATGAGCAGTTCTTC. Its protein is CASSISPGGVDYNEQFF. This chain uses TRBV19 with TRBJ2-1; 8 nucleotides align to TRBD2. The germline gives CDR1 LNHDA, CDR2 SQIVND (reference sequence). V was pared by 6 bases and J by 3 bases, with 13 bases of the junction left unmatched. The CDR3 is made up of 17 amino acids.

The gene calls are TRBV5-1 and TRBJ2-7; a possible D gene is TRBD1 (6 bases). CDR3 size: 15 residues. The germline gives CDR1 SGHRS, CDR2 YFSETQ. The V end lost 4 bases, the J end lost 3 bases, and 17 bases lay between the germline ends. For the CDR3, the DNA is TGCGCCAGCAGCCCGGATCAGGGGTCAGGCTACGAGCAGTACTTC. Translating it yields CASSPDQGSGYEQYF.

The gene calls are TRBV7-2 and TRBJ1-2, with TRBD1 matching over 8 bases. CDR1 SGHTA and CDR2 FQGNSA come from the germline V gene. V lost 4 bases and J lost 4; bases outside the gene matches: 8. This CDR3 contains 15 residues. The CDR3 sequence is CASSSDRGQSYGYTF. The CDR3 DNA reads as TGTGCCAGCAGCTCAGACAGGGGACAAAGCTATGGCTACACCTTC.

The CDR3 bases are TGTGCCAGCAGCTTAGGGCAGGGGGATATCTACGAGCAGTACTTC. Amino acids: CASSLGQGDIYEQYF. The chain is built from TRBV7-7 and TRBJ2-7; TRBD1 agrees at 7 bases. This CDR3 has 15 amino acids. The germline V gene has CDR1 SSHAT and CDR2 FNYEAQ (reference sequence). V was clipped by 1 base and J by 3 bases; unmatched bases: 6.

The chain uses TRBV5-6 and TRBJ2-3; TRBD2 aligns across 7 bases. V gave up 4 bases and J gave up 2 bases; unmatched junction bases: 10. The CDR3 totals 16 residues. Germline-derived CDR1 and CDR2 are SGHDT and YYEEEE. CDR3 sequence reads: CASSRVYGRLTDTQYF. The CDR3 DNA is TGTGCCAGCAGCCGCGTCTACGGGAGGCTCACAGATACGCAGTATTTT.

The rearrangement joins TRBV19 to TRBJ1-2; a possible D gene is TRBD1 (6 bases). Looked up from germline, CDR1 is LNHDA and CDR2 is SQIVND (reference sequence). The CDR3 contains 15 residues. V was pared by 1 base and J by 2 bases, with 11 bases between. CDR3: CASSIVDRINYGYTF. In DNA form, the CDR3 reads TGTGCCAGTAGTATAGTGGACAGAATCAACTATGGCTACACCTTC.

The chain joins TRBV29-1 to TRBJ1-2; a possible D gene is TRBD1 (5 bases). Trimming removed 6 bases at V and 7 bases at J, with 15 bases between. Germline V gene data show CDR1 as SQVTM and CDR2 as ANQGSEA. CDR3 length: 12 amino acids. The CDR3, as DNA: TGCAGCGTCGGGACTCCTAGGAGTGGCTACACCTTC. Amino acids: CSVGTPRSGYTF. Full variable domain (rest looked up from reference TRBV29-1 and TRBJ1-2): SAVISQKPSRDICQRGTSLTIQCQVDSQVTMMFWYRQQPGQSLTLIATANQGSEATYESGFVIDKFPISRPNLTFSTLTVSNMSPEDSSIYLCSVGTPRSGYTFGSGTRLTVV.

The chain joins TRBV4-2 to TRBJ2-5; TRBD1 matches 8 bases. CDR3 size: 17 residues. Germline V lookup: CDR1 LGHNA, CDR2 YNFKEQ. Trimming cost V 1 base and J 7 bases; bases outside gene matches: 14. CDR3 DNA sequence: TGTGCCAGCAGCCAAGGGACAGGGACCGACGGGATGAGGACCCAGTACTTC. Translating it yields CASSQGTGTDGMRTQYF.

The chain recombines TRBV3-1 (or the pseudogene TRBV3-2) with TRBJ1-2; D unclear. In germline, CDR1 is LGHDT, CDR2 YNNKEL (reference sequence). This CDR3 comprises 11 residues. The germline V and J ends were trimmed by 3 bases and 8 bases, with 7 bases remaining between them. The CDR3 here is CASSQPSGYTF. CDR3 sequence (DNA): TGTGCCAGCAGCCAGCCAAGCGGCTACACCTTC.

The chain has TRBV3-1 (or the pseudogene TRBV3-2) and TRBJ2-4; a possible D gene is TRBD1 (6 bases). V lost 1 base and J lost 4, with 14 bases in between. Germline loops: CDR1 LGHDT, CDR2 YNNKEL (reference sequence). The CDR3 is 16 residues long. CDR3 DNA: TGTGCCAGCAGCCAAGGGGGGCAGGGATTTAAAAACATTCAGTACTTC. Encoded protein: CASSQGGQGFKNIQYF.

Only one count was recorded for this clone. The rearrangement links TRBV28 to TRBJ1-5, with 10 bases that match TRBD1. V lost 3 bases, J lost 0 bases, and 8 bases stayed unmatched. The CDR3 contains 18 residues. The V gene's germline CDR1 is MDHEN and CDR2 SYDVKM. Here the CDR3 DNA reads TGTGCCAGCAGTTTTTGGGACAGGGGCCTTAATAGCAATCAGCCCCAGCATTTT. Its translation: CASSFWDRGLNSNQPQHF.

The chain carries TRBV12-5 and TRBJ2-3, with D perhaps matching TRBD1 (5 bases). With 3 bases removed from V and 0 bases from J, the gap between germline ends came to 10 bases. The CDR3 extends over 15 amino acids. Germline CDR1 is LGHNT and CDR2 is FRNRAP. The DNA for the CDR3 is TGTGCTAGTGGTTTCCAGGGCCATAGCACAGATACGCAGTATTTT. Translated: CASGFQGHSTDTQYF.

The chain combines TRBV29-1 with TRBJ1-3; TRBD1 matches at 7 bases. This CDR3 region has 13 residues. With 7 bases clipped from V and 2 bases from J, the junction kept 5 bases outside the gene matches. Germline V gene sequence: CDR1 SQVTM, CDR2 ANQGSEA. Written as DNA, the CDR3 is TGCAGCGGTAGGACAGGCCCTGGAAACACCATATATTTT. Translated, it gives CSGRTGPGNTIYF.

This clone was seen only once. This chain links TRBV27 with TRBJ2-7; no clear D. In germline, CDR1 is MNHEY, CDR2 SMNVEV (reference sequence). The CDR3 totals 15 residues. Trimming took off 3 bases at V and 3 bases at J, with 15 bases between the two ends. The CDR3 nucleotides are TGTGCCAGCAGTTTCGGGTTCCCTCGGGTCTACGAGCAGTACTTC. Amino acid sequence: CASSFGFPRVYEQYF.

The chain couples TRBV5-5 to TRBJ1-1; the D gene is possibly TRBD1 (6 bases). CDR1 and CDR2 (germline): SGHKS, YYEKEE (reference sequence). The CDR3 totals 13 residues. V lost 5 bases and J lost 4, with 12 bases in between. The DNA for the CDR3 is TGTGCCAGCAGGCGTACAGGGTCCACTGAAGCTTTCTTT. It encodes CASRRTGSTEAFF.

The J gene is TRBJ1-2, the V gene TRBV10-3, with 10 nucleotides matching TRBD1. The length of the CDR3 is 16 residues. V was pared by 4 bases and J by 0 bases, with 5 bases of the junction left unmatched. Germline V gene lookup returns CDR1 ENHRY and CDR2 SYGVKD. The CDR3 sequence is CAISGSGTGANYGYTF. CDR3 DNA sequence: TGTGCCATCAGTGGATCCGGGACAGGGGCTAACTATGGCTACACCTTC.

DNA for the CDR3: TGTGCCAGCAGCGCCACAGGGGAGACTGAAGCTTTCTTT. Protein: CASSATGETEAFF. V and J are TRBV9 and TRBJ1-1; 7 bases map to TRBD1. The CDR3 is 13 residues long. CDR1 and CDR2 (germline): SGDLS, YYNGEE. J gave up 5 bases and V 3 bases, and 4 bases lay outside the gene matches.

The CDR3 DNA reads TGTGCCAGCAGCCTGGAGGCGGGAACGGGTGGCTACACCTTC. This encodes CASSLEAGTGGYTF. This chain connects TRBV5-6 to TRBJ1-2, with D unclear. The V gene lost 4 bases and the J gene lost 7 bases, with 17 bases spanning the gap. Germline CDR1 SGHDT, CDR2 YYEEEE. The CDR3 is 14 residues long.

The chain couples TRBV11-2 to TRBJ2-1; TRBD2 is a possible D gene (6 bases). The CDR3 sequence is 17 residues long. Germline CDR1 SGHAT, CDR2 FQNNGV. The V end lost 4 bases, the J end lost 6 bases, and 22 bases lay between the germline ends. CDR3 bases: TGTGCCAGCAGCTATACAGGACTAACAGCGGAGATCAATGAGCAGTTCTTC. Its translation is CASSYTGLTAEINEQFF.

The count of this clone is one. The chain is built from TRBV5-1 and TRBJ1-3; tentatively, D is TRBD1 (5 bases). Per germline, CDR1 SGHRS and CDR2 YFSETQ. The CDR3 is made up of 15 amino acids. Trimming took 0 bases from V and 4 from J, leaving 11 bases between them. The CDR3 DNA is TGCGCCAGCAGCTTGGCCCCAGGGTCGGGAAACACCATATATTTT. This sequence encodes CASSLAPGSGNTIYF.

The chain links TRBV12-3 or TRBV12-4 to TRBJ2-1; D uncertain. This CDR3 is built from 13 residues. V was cut by 7 bases and J by 0 bases, with 7 bases left in between. Here the CDR3 reads CASTTSSYNEQFF. The CDR3 coding sequence is TGTGCCAGCACAACAAGCTCCTACAATGAGCAGTTCTTC.